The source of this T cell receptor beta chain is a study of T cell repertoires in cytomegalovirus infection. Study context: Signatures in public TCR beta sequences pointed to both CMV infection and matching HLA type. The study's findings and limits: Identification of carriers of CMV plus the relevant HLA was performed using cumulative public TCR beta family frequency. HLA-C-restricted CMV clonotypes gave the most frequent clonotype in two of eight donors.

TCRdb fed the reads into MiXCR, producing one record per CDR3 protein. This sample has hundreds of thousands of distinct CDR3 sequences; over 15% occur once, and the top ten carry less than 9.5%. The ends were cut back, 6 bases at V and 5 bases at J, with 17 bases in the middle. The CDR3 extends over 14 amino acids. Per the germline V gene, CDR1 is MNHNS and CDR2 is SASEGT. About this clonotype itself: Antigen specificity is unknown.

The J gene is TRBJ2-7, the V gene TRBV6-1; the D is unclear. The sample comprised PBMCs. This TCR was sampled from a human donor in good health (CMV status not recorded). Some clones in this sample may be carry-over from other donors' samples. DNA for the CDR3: TGTGCCAGCAGCCCCCCCGGCATGTTGGACGAGCAGTACTTC. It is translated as CASSPPGMLDEQYF.